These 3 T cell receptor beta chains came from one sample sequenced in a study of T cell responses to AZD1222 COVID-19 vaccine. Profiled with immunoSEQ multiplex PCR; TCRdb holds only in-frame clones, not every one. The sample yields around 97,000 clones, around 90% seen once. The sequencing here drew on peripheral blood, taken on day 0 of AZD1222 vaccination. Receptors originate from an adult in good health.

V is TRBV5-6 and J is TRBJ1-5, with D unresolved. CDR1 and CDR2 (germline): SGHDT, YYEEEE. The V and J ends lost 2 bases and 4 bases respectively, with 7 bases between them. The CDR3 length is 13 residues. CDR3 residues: CASSFGSNQPQHF. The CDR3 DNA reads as TGTGCCAGCAGCTTCGGTTCAAATCAGCCCCAGCATTTT.

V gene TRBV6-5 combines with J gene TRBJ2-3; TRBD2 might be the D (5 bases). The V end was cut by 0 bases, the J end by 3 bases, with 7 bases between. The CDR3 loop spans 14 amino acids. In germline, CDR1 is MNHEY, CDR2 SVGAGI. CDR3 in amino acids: CASSYSRETDTQYF. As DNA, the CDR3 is TGTGCCAGCAGTTACTCTCGGGAAACAGATACGCAGTATTTT.

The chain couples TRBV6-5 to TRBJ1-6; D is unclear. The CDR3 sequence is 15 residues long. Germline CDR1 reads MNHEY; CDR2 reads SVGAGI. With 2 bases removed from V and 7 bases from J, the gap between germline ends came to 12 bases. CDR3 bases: TGTGCCAGCAGTTACAACGGCGGCCCCAATTCACCCCTCCACTTT. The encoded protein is CASSYNGGPNSPLHF.